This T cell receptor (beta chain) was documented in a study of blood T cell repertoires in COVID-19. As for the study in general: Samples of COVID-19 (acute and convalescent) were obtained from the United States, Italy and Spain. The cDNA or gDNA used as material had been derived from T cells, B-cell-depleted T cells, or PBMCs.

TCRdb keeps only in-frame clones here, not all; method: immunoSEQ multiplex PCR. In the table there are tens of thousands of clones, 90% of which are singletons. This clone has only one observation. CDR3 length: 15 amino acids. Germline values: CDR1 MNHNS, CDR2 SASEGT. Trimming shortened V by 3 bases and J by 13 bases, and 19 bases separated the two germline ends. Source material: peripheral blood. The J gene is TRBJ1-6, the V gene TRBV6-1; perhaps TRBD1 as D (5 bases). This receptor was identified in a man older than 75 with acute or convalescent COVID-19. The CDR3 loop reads CASSDRWTGVAPLHF. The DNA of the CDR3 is TGTGCCAGCAGTGACCGCTGGACGGGGGTTGCGCCCCTCCACTTT.